The next 25 T cell receptor beta chains were all read from a single sample in a study of OX40 agonist ivuxolimab in advanced cancers. Assay: immunoSEQ multiplex PCR; the TCRdb copy retains only in-frame clones and omits some. The profile shows tens of thousands of clones, 75% to 95% of them singletons. The sample in question was CD4+ or CD8+ T cells sorted from blood, obtained in a trial of the OX40 agonist ivuxolimab. Receptors originate from an adult with an advanced solid tumor such as melanoma, head and neck, liver or kidney cancer.

The V call is TRBV5-1, the J call TRBJ2-1; a possible D gene is TRBD1 (6 bases). The CDR3 sequence is 14 residues long. Germline V gene data show CDR1 as SGHRS and CDR2 as YFSETQ. V dropped 7 bases and J dropped 8 bases, with 19 bases sitting between them. The CDR3: CASLEQFEGDEQFF. The CDR3, as DNA: TGCGCCAGCTTGGAGCAGTTTGAGGGGGATGAGCAGTTCTTC.

This chain links TRBV29-1 with TRBJ1-2; 7 bases fit TRBD1. The CDR3 has 11 residues. Germline CDR1 SQVTM, CDR2 ANQGSEA. This CDR3 reads CRGGGADGYTF. The CDR3, as DNA: TGCAGAGGAGGGGGCGCGGATGGCTACACCTTC.

This chain joins TRBV29-1 and TRBJ2-6; D possibly corresponds to TRBD1 (6 bases). Trimming shortened V by 3 bases and J by 0 bases, and 15 bases separated the two germline ends. Germline V gives CDR1 SQVTM, CDR2 ANQGSEA. The CDR3 covers 17 residues. DNA of the CDR3: TGCAGCGTTGAGGGTAGGGGGAGTAGCTCTGGGGCCAACGTCCTGACTTTC. This translates into CSVEGRGSSSGANVLTF.

The chain couples TRBV28 to TRBJ1-2; the match to TRBD1 covers 9 bases. Trimming removed 10 bases from V and 6 bases from J; junction bases left unmatched: 6. The CDR3 covers 12 residues. The V gene's germline CDR1 is MDHEN and CDR2 SYDVKM. The CDR3 DNA reads as TGTGCCATCCCGGACAGGGGAAATGGCTACACCTTC. It translates to CAIPDRGNGYTF.

The rearrangement joins TRBV18 to TRBJ2-7; D is perhaps TRBD1 or TRBD2 (5 bases each). The CDR3 loop spans 14 amino acids. Trimming removed 4 bases from V and 1 base from J, with 11 bases in between. The germline V gene encodes CDR1 KGHSH and CDR2 LQKENI. This CDR3 reads CASSQGRSSYEQYF. CDR3 nucleotide sequence: TGTGCCAGCTCACAGGGACGGAGTTCCTACGAGCAGTACTTC.

The rearrangement joins TRBV6-5 to TRBJ2-7; the match to TRBD1 covers 12 bases. V lost 6 bases to trimming and J lost 2 bases; unmatched junction nucleotides: 5. This CDR3 is 15 amino acids long. The germline gives CDR1 MNHEY, CDR2 SVGAGI. In DNA form, the CDR3 reads TGTGCCAGCAGGTACAGGGACAGGGGGCCCTACGAGCAGTACTTC. This translates into CASRYRDRGPYEQYF.

V usage is TRBV29-1 and J usage is TRBJ2-1; 7 nucleotides match TRBD2. The J segment lost 5 bases and the V segment lost 3 bases, leaving 7 bases of the junction unmatched. From germline, CDR1 is SQVTM and CDR2 ANQGSEA. CDR3 length: 14 amino acids. Here the CDR3 reads CSVDGAGRNNEQFF. DNA for the CDR3: TGCAGCGTTGATGGAGCGGGAAGAAACAATGAGCAGTTCTTC.

J is TRBJ1-2 and V is TRBV7-3; D might be TRBD1 (5 bases). Trimming stripped 5 bases from V and 3 bases from J, with 16 bases between. The CDR3 loop spans 15 amino acids. Germline V gene sequence: CDR1 SGHTA, CDR2 FQGTGA. The CDR3 is CASSVVGTSDYGYTF. DNA of the CDR3: TGTGCCAGCAGCGTAGTAGGGACGTCGGACTATGGCTACACCTTC. The full variable domain, with the rest looked up from reference TRBV7-3 and TRBJ1-2, is GAGVSQTPSNKVTEKGKYVELRCDPISGHTALYWYRQSLGQGPEFLIYFQGTGAADDSGLPNDRFFAVRPEGSVSTLKIQRTERGDSAVYLCASSVVGTSDYGYTFGSGTRLTVV.

V usage is TRBV7-3 and J usage is TRBJ2-5; tentatively, D is TRBD2 (6 bases). Germline V gives CDR1 SGHTA, CDR2 FQGTGA. This CDR3 contains 15 residues. Trimming left V 1 base short and J 1 base short, with 10 bases between. The CDR3 DNA follows: TGTGCCAGCAGCTTAAGGGCGGGAATCCAAGAGACCCAGTACTTC. Encoded protein: CASSLRAGIQETQYF.

The V and J genes are TRBV6-5 and TRBJ2-1; 10 nucleotides agree with TRBD2. Germline values: CDR1 MNHEY, CDR2 SVGAGI. The CDR3 contains 14 residues. Losses at the gene ends were 6 bases for V and 7 bases for J; bases not matched to a gene: 6. In DNA form, the CDR3 reads TGTGCCAGCAGATGGACTAGCGGATCAAATGAGCAGTTCTTC. This sequence encodes CASRWTSGSNEQFF.

In its sample, this clone was seen once. This chain joins TRBV15 and TRBJ2-5; 8 bases align to TRBD1. Germline lookup yields CDR1 LNHNV and CDR2 YYDKDF (reference sequence). The CDR3 extends over 16 amino acids. Germline trimming cut 3 bases from V and 5 bases from J; bases unmatched to any gene: 11. CDR3 sequence: CATSSGNRGFGETQYF. The CDR3 DNA follows: TGTGCCACCAGCAGTGGAAACAGGGGGTTTGGGGAGACCCAGTACTTC.

Relative to its sample, this clone is medium-sized. The chain employs TRBV14 and TRBJ1-4; 9 bases line up with TRBD1. The CDR3 loop spans 15 amino acids. Germline lookup yields CDR1 SGHDN and CDR2 FVKESK. J lost 6 bases, V lost 5 bases, and 7 bases had no gene match. The CDR3 bases are TGTGCCAGCAGCATCGACAGGGGGAATGATGAAAAACTGTTTTTT. Its protein is CASSIDRGNDEKLFF.

J is TRBJ1-2 and V is TRBV7-2; a weak D match, TRBD1 (5 bases). The ends were cut back, 5 bases at V and 3 bases at J, with 16 bases in the middle. Per the germline V gene, CDR1 is SGHTA and CDR2 is FQGNSA. This CDR3 is built from 15 residues. The CDR3 protein is CASSAQGDTYYGYTF. CDR3 nucleotides: TGTGCCAGCAGCGCCCAGGGAGACACCTACTATGGCTACACCTTC.

J is TRBJ1-2 and V is TRBV2; D is possibly TRBD1 (6 bases). V was cut by 3 bases and J by 5 bases, with 16 bases left in between. The germline gives CDR1 SNHLY, CDR2 FYNNEI. The CDR3 is 15 amino acids. The CDR3, as DNA: TGTGCCAGCAGTGAGAAACAGGGAGTTGGATATGGCTACACCTTC. As protein: CASSEKQGVGYGYTF. Using reference TRBV2 and TRBJ1-2 for the parts outside the CDR3, the full variable domain is EPEVTQTPSHQVTQMGQEVILRCVPISNHLYFYWYRQILGQKVEFLVSFYNNEISEKSEIFDDQFSVERPDGSNFTLKIRSTKLEDSAMYFCASSEKQGVGYGYTFGSGTRLTVV.

The rearrangement links TRBV28 to TRBJ1-2; tentatively, D is TRBD1 (6 bases). The CDR3 is made up of 13 amino acids. CDR1 is MDHEN and CDR2 is SYDVKM in the germline V gene. V lost 6 bases, J lost 8 bases, and 16 bases lay in between. The CDR3 loop reads CASSTRGIGGYTF. Written as DNA, the CDR3 is TGTGCCAGCAGCACAAGGGGGATCGGGGGCTACACCTTC.

The rearrangement uses TRBV25-1 and TRBJ2-3; 10 bases are a match to TRBD1. Trimming at V came to 3 bases and at J to 1 base, leaving 1 base not matched to a gene. The CDR3 loop spans 15 amino acids. Germline loops: CDR1 MGHDK, CDR2 SYGVNS. The CDR3 DNA reads TGTGCCAGCAGTGAGGGGACAGGGGGCACAGATACGCAGTATTTT. Amino acids: CASSEGTGGTDTQYF.

This sequence joins TRBV12-2 and TRBJ1-5; the listed D gene, TRBD1, was not tested against the DNA. TRBV12-2 represents a pseudogene. The CDR3 length is 16 residues. As DNA, the CDR3 is TGTGCAAGTCGCTTGTTACAGGGATATAGCAATCAGCCCCAGCATTTT. Residues: CASRLLQGYSNQPQHF.

This rearrangement joins TRBV19 to TRBJ2-1, with 11 positions matching TRBD1. V was clipped by 6 bases and J by 9 bases; unmatched bases: 7. Germline V lookup: CDR1 LNHDA, CDR2 SQIVND (reference sequence). The CDR3 runs 14 residues. The CDR3 DNA is TGTGCCAGTAGACTGGACAGGGGGCATCGTGAGCAGTTCTTC. Its protein product is CASRLDRGHREQFF.

The gene calls are TRBV5-1 and TRBJ1-1, with TRBD1 matching 7 bases. The CDR3 consists of 12 residues. Germline V gene sequence: CDR1 SGHRS, CDR2 YFSETQ. Trimming cost V 3 bases and J 7 bases; bases outside gene matches: 3. The CDR3 DNA reads as TGCGCCAGCAGCTGGAGGGACAGTGAAGCTTTCTTT. As protein: CASSWRDSEAFF.

The chain is built from TRBV5-6 and TRBJ2-7; D is tentatively TRBD1 or TRBD2 (5 bases each). The length of the CDR3 is 15 residues. The germline V and J ends were trimmed by 5 bases and 3 bases, with 18 bases remaining between them. Germline lookup yields CDR1 SGHDT and CDR2 YYEEEE. CDR3 DNA: TGTGCCAGCAGGGGTGGGACGAGGGACCGCTACGAGCAGTACTTC. Translation gives CASRGGTRDRYEQYF. The variable domain in full, completed from reference TRBV5-6 and TRBJ2-7, reads DAGVTQSPTHLIKTRGQQVTLRCSPKSGHDTVSWYQQALGQGPQFIFQYYEEEERQRGNFPDRFSGHQFPNYSSELNVNALLLGDSALYLCASRGGTRDRYEQYFGPGTRLTVT.

The chain is built from TRBV5-4 and TRBJ2-7; 12 bases map to TRBD2. The CDR3 consists of 16 residues. Trimming took 4 bases from V and 2 from J; bases not matched to a gene: 7. From germline, CDR1 is SGHNT and CDR2 YYREEE (reference sequence). CDR3 DNA: TGTGCCAGCAGCCCATCTAGCGGGAGGGGCGCCTACGAGCAGTACTTC. Its protein is CASSPSSGRGAYEQYF.

The chain combines TRBV9 with TRBJ2-7, with 9 bases matching TRBD2. The CDR3 extends over 14 amino acids. Germline trimming cut 3 bases from V and 4 bases from J; bases unmatched to any gene: 5. CDR1 and CDR2 (germline): SGDLS, YYNGEE. DNA of the CDR3: TGTGCCAGCAGCGCAGCGGGAGGCTTATACGAGCAGTACTTC. It is translated as CASSAAGGLYEQYF.

This chain uses TRBV7-3 with TRBJ2-1, with a possible D match to TRBD2 (5 bases). The germline gives CDR1 SGHTA, CDR2 FQGTGA. V was pared by 6 bases and J by 2 bases, with 8 bases between. CDR3 size: 13 residues. In DNA, the CDR3 is TGTGCCAGCAGAGAGGGCCCCTACAATGAGCAGTTCTTC. Translation gives CASREGPYNEQFF.

The gene calls are TRBV5-1 and TRBJ2-6; 11 bases agree with TRBD1. V was pared by 3 bases and J by 0 bases, with 2 bases of the junction left unmatched. This CDR3 contains 17 residues. Germline V gene data show CDR1 as SGHRS and CDR2 as YFSETQ. The CDR3 nucleotides are TGCGCCAGCAGCTCGGGACAGGGGGACTCTGGGGCCAACGTCCTGACTTTC. Its translation is CASSSGQGDSGANVLTF. The variable domain in full, completed from reference TRBV5-1 and TRBJ2-6, reads KAGVTQTPRYLIKTRGQQVTLSCSPISGHRSVSWYQQTPGQGLQFLFEYFSETQRNKGNFPGRFSGRQFSNSRSEMNVSTLELGDSALYLCASSSGQGDSGANVLTFGAGSRLTVL.

The J gene is TRBJ2-4, the V gene TRBV10-3; 11 nucleotides match TRBD1. Germline trimming cut 0 bases from V and 6 bases from J; bases unmatched to any gene: 4. CDR1 is ENHRY and CDR2 is SYGVKD in the germline V gene. The CDR3 sequence is 16 residues long. The CDR3 spells CAISESEGQGANIQYF. Here the CDR3 DNA reads TGTGCCATCAGTGAGTCGGAAGGACAGGGGGCAAACATTCAGTACTTC.